The entry that follows covers one TCR beta chain sequence. No antigen is known for it. The germline V gene has CDR1 SGHNT and CDR2 YYREEE (reference sequence). V lost 5 bases, J lost 4 bases, and 9 bases lay in between. This CDR3 spans 13 amino acids. Measured with immunoSEQ multiplex PCR; TCRdb has only the in-frame clones, and not every one. The sample comprises 100,000 to 150,000 clones, 80% to 90% of which are singletons, and about 8% rests with the top ten. The data belong to a study of identifying expanded T cells in peripheral blood. The study's findings and limits: Approximately 2-week clone count variance significantly increased as total template count grew. Technical replicates showed roughly 1.2 changed clones; approximately two weeks roughly 18; four weeks 19.

Sequencing input: blood. The sequence was collected from a person aged 18 to 70 in good health. The rearrangement links TRBV5-4 to TRBJ2-2, with TRBD2 as a possible D gene (5 bases). CDR3 sequence reads: CASRTTPTGELFF. The CDR3 coding sequence is TGTGCCAGCAGGACTACGCCCACCGGGGAGCTGTTTTTT.